The 27 T cell receptor beta chains below were found in one sample sequenced in a study of T cells and Merkel cell carcinoma outcomes. Clones were sequenced by immunoSEQ multiplex PCR, and TCRdb holds only the in-frame ones, with some missing. The profile shows 5,000 or so clones, 70% to 90% of them singletons. Input material: tumor tissue from Merkel cell carcinoma. The source of these receptors is a human donor with Merkel cell carcinoma.

The chain recombines TRBV20-1 with TRBJ1-1; D possibly corresponds to TRBD1 (5 bases). The CDR3 is 11 amino acids. The germline gives CDR1 DFQATT, CDR2 SNEGSKA (reference sequence). The V and J ends lost 5 bases and 7 bases respectively, with 11 bases between them. The DNA for the CDR3 is TGCAGTGCTGGCCGGGGCTTTGAAGCTTTCTTT. It yields the protein CSAGRGFEAFF.

V gene TRBV28 combines with J gene TRBJ1-1; tentative D call: TRBD1 (5 bases). V dropped 6 bases and J dropped 9 bases, with 8 bases sitting between them. The CDR3 loop spans 10 amino acids. The germline gives CDR1 MDHEN, CDR2 SYDVKM. CDR3 DNA: TGTGCCAGCAGGAGACAGCAAGCTTTCTTT. Encoded protein: CASRRQQAFF.

The gene calls are TRBV5-8 and TRBJ1-1; no firm D call. CDR3 size: 15 residues. V lost 5 bases to trimming and J lost 5 bases, with 19 bases between them. Germline V gives CDR1 SGHTS, CDR2 YDEGEE. The CDR3 DNA sequence: TGTGCCAGCAGATCTACCCTCCGCGAGGGAACTGAAGCTTTCTTT. Translation: CASRSTLREGTEAFF. Combining the CDR3 with reference TRBV5-8 and TRBJ1-1 gives the whole variable domain EAGVTQSPTHLIKTRGQQATLRCSPISGHTSVYWYQQALGLGLQFLLWYDEGEERNRGNFPPRFSGRQFPNYSSELNVNALELEDSALYLCASRSTLREGTEAFFGQGTRLTVV.

This chain joins TRBV4-3 and TRBJ1-5, with D perhaps matching TRBD1 or TRBD2 (5 bases each). The end of the DNA aligns better with TRBJ2-3, so the J call may be wrong. The length of the CDR3 is 14 residues. Germline lookup yields CDR1 LGHNA and CDR2 YSLEER. In DNA, the CDR3 is TGCGCCAGCAGCCAGTTTATGGGGGATCAGCCCCAGTATTTT. Translation gives CASSQFMGDQPQYF.

As DNA, the CDR3 is TGTGCCAGCAGCCCTAACCGACTAGCGGGTAACACCGGGGAGCTGTTTTTT. Protein product: CASSPNRLAGNTGELFF. This chain uses TRBV7-3 with TRBJ2-2; 10 bases map to TRBD2. Germline V gives CDR1 SGHTA, CDR2 FQGTGA. CDR3 length: 17 residues. J was trimmed by 2 bases and V by 5 bases; bases with no gene match: 8.

The chain links TRBV20-1 to TRBJ1-4, with D perhaps matching TRBD1 (5 bases). CDR1 DFQATT and CDR2 SNEGSKA come from the germline V gene (reference sequence). V lost 5 bases and J lost 7, with 8 bases in between. The CDR3 covers 11 residues. CDR3 region: CSAGRGEKLFF. In DNA form, the CDR3 reads TGCAGTGCTGGGAGGGGTGAAAAACTGTTTTTT.

This rearrangement joins TRBV18 to TRBJ1-1, with no clear D. Germline CDR1 and CDR2: KGHSH and LQKENI. Trimming left V 0 bases short and J 1 base short, with 15 bases between. CDR3 size: 17 residues. DNA for the CDR3: TGTGCCAGCTCACCACCGTCTACCCAGAAGCGGAACACTGAAGCTTTCTTT. Amino acids: CASSPPSTQKRNTEAFF. The whole variable domain, remainder taken from reference TRBV18 and TRBJ1-1, is NAGVMQNPRHLVRRRGQEARLRCSPMKGHSHVYWYRQLPEEGLKFMVYLQKENIIDESGMPKERFSAEFPKEGPSILRIQQVVRGDSAAYFCASSPPSTQKRNTEAFFGQGTRLTVV.

CDR3 nucleotides: TGTGCCAGCTCATCCCCAGGGGTGGGCAATCAGCCCCAGCATTTT. This translates into CASSSPGVGNQPQHF. The chain links TRBV18 to TRBJ1-5; possible D gene TRBD1, 6 bases. V dropped 5 bases and J dropped 2 bases, with 13 bases sitting between them. The CDR3 contains 15 residues. Germline CDR1 reads KGHSH; CDR2 reads LQKENI.

The rearrangement links TRBV18 to TRBJ2-5; 10 nucleotides line up with TRBD2. Losses at the gene ends were 4 bases for V and 4 bases for J; bases not matched to a gene: 6. There are 15 residues in the CDR3. The V gene's germline CDR1 is KGHSH and CDR2 LQKENI. CDR3 sequence reads: CASSRSERGGETQYF. The CDR3 DNA sequence: TGTGCCAGCTCACGGTCCGAGCGGGGGGGAGAGACCCAGTACTTC.

The chain has TRBV12-5 and TRBJ2-7; 13 bases line up with TRBD2. The CDR3 is 17 residues long. The J segment lost 9 bases and the V segment lost 1 base, leaving 12 bases of the junction unmatched. Germline CDR1 is LGHNT and CDR2 is FRNRAP. The CDR3 here is CASGLGLAGGSIPVQYF. DNA of the CDR3: TGTGCTAGTGGTTTGGGACTAGCGGGGGGCTCCATTCCCGTGCAGTACTTC.

In this sample, this clone turned up once. This chain joins TRBV27 and TRBJ2-5, with D perhaps TRBD1 or TRBD2 (5 bases each). Trimming took 6 bases from V and 5 from J, leaving 19 bases between them. Germline CDR1 and CDR2: MNHEY and SMNVEV (reference sequence). This CDR3 comprises 15 residues. CDR3: CASSIGTLTGETQYF. Here the CDR3 DNA reads TGTGCCAGCAGCATCGGGACCCTAACCGGGGAGACCCAGTACTTC.

The chain combines TRBV11-2 with TRBJ2-7; 10 nucleotides line up with TRBD1. Looked up from germline, CDR1 is SGHAT and CDR2 is FQNNGV. The CDR3 has 15 amino acids. Trimming removed 4 bases from V and 5 bases from J; junction bases left unmatched: 8. CDR3 region: CASSWTTGGRNEQYF. Written as DNA, the CDR3 is TGTGCCAGCAGCTGGACGACAGGGGGCAGGAACGAGCAGTACTTC.

The chain employs TRBV30 and TRBJ2-6; tentatively, D is TRBD1 (6 bases). The germline V gene has CDR1 GTSNPN and CDR2 SVGIG (reference sequence). Trimming cost V 3 bases and J 1 base, with 13 bases left between them. This CDR3 contains 16 residues. The DNA for the CDR3 is TGTGCCTGGAGGCTACAGGGACGGTCTGGGGCCAACGTCCTGACTTTC. Translating it yields CAWRLQGRSGANVLTF.

This sequence joins TRBV6-5 and TRBJ2-5; D may be TRBD2 (5 bases). The CDR3 covers 14 residues. From germline, CDR1 is MNHEY and CDR2 SVGAGI. The V gene lost 7 bases and the J gene lost 0 bases, with 12 bases spanning the gap. CDR3 region: CASKRRGNQETQYF. The CDR3 DNA follows: TGTGCCAGCAAGAGGAGAGGGAACCAAGAGACCCAGTACTTC.

The table lists this clone with a few counts. The genes are TRBV18 and TRBJ1-1, with a weak D call TRBD1 (5 bases). The length of the CDR3 is 18 residues. CDR1 is KGHSH, CDR2 LQKENI, per germline. V was trimmed by 0 bases and J by 0 bases, leaving 17 bases between them. The CDR3: CASSPPGQGRGVNTEAFF. For the CDR3, the DNA is TGTGCCAGCTCACCACCTGGTCAGGGTCGGGGGGTGAACACTGAAGCTTTCTTT.

V is TRBV6-1 and J is TRBJ2-7; 9 bases line up with TRBD2. J gave up 3 bases and V 6 bases, and 3 bases lay outside the gene matches. Germline V gene lookup returns CDR1 MNHNS and CDR2 SASEGT. This CDR3 has 13 amino acids. CDR3: CASSPTSGYEQYF. CDR3 in DNA: TGTGCCAGCAGCCCGACTAGCGGCTACGAGCAGTACTTC.

The chain employs TRBV28 and TRBJ1-2; no clear D. The CDR3 extends over 13 amino acids. Trimming took 6 bases from V and 4 from J, leaving 12 bases between them. Germline values: CDR1 MDHEN, CDR2 SYDVKM. The CDR3 sequence: CASSLIRSYGYTF. CDR3 bases: TGTGCCAGCAGCCTAATCAGGAGCTATGGCTACACCTTC.

V gene TRBV5-1 combines with J gene TRBJ1-3; D is perhaps TRBD1 (5 bases). The length of the CDR3 is 16 residues. Per the germline V gene, CDR1 is SGHRS and CDR2 is YFSETQ. Trimming took 5 bases from V and 2 from J, leaving 17 bases between them. Written as DNA, the CDR3 is TGCGCCAGCAGTTTACAGGCCAGGACGGCTGGAAACACCATATATTTT. Its translation: CASSLQARTAGNTIYF.

The rearrangement uses TRBV14 and TRBJ2-3; D ambiguous. The CDR3 covers 14 residues. Trimming left V 4 bases short and J 3 bases short, with 11 bases between. The germline gives CDR1 SGHDN, CDR2 FVKESK. CDR3: CASSPISTTDTQYF. The CDR3 DNA follows: TGTGCCAGCAGCCCAATTAGTACAACAGATACGCAGTATTTT.

The chain uses TRBV19 and TRBJ2-7; D is undetermined. Trimming took off 4 bases at V and 3 bases at J, with 4 bases between the two ends. Per the germline V gene, CDR1 is LNHDA and CDR2 is SQIVND (reference sequence). This CDR3 is 11 amino acids long. The DNA of the CDR3 is TGTGCCAGTAGTACTGGCTACGAGCAGTACTTC. It encodes CASSTGYEQYF.

This chain joins TRBV6-1 and TRBJ1-1; maybe TRBD1 (5 bases). The CDR3 contains 15 residues. With 0 bases removed from V and 4 bases from J, the gap between germline ends came to 12 bases. CDR1 is MNHNS, CDR2 SASEGT, per germline. The CDR3 DNA reads TGTGCCAGCAGTGAAGCGGGGGGTTTTGGCACTGAAGCTTTCTTT. Residues: CASSEAGGFGTEAFF.

This clone was found a few times. The J gene is TRBJ2-5, the V gene TRBV11-2; 7 bases align to TRBD2. V lost 6 bases, J lost 3 bases, and 7 bases stayed unmatched. Germline CDR1 and CDR2: SGHAT and FQNNGV. The CDR3 extends over 14 amino acids. The CDR3 DNA follows: TGTGCCAGCAGACCCCTGGGGAGGGAAGAGACCCAGTACTTC. It is translated as CASRPLGREETQYF. The complete variable domain, with remaining parts taken from reference TRBV11-2 and TRBJ2-5, reads EAGVAQSPRYKIIEKRQSVAFWCNPISGHATLYWYQQILGQGPKLLIQFQNNGVVDDSQLPKDRFSAERLKGVDSTLKIQPAKLEDSAVYLCASRPLGREETQYFGPGTRLLVL.

The genes are TRBV19 and TRBJ2-7, with D tentatively TRBD1 (6 bases). The CDR3 sequence is 13 residues long. The V and J ends lost 3 bases and 2 bases respectively, with 8 bases between them. The germline CDR1 and CDR2 sequences are LNHDA and SQIVND (reference sequence). CDR3: CASSMGTTYEQYF. The CDR3 DNA reads as TGTGCCAGTAGTATGGGGACAACCTACGAGCAGTACTTC. Variable domain in full (rest from reference TRBV19 and TRBJ2-7): DGGITQSPKYLFRKEGQNVTLSCEQNLNHDAMYWYRQDPGQGLRLIYYSQIVNDFQKGDIAEGYSVSREKKESFPLTVTSAQKNPTAFYLCASSMGTTYEQYFGPGTRLTVT.

This rearrangement joins TRBV6-6 to TRBJ2-3; D is uncertain. In germline, CDR1 is MNHNY, CDR2 SVGAGI (reference sequence). V gave up 8 bases and J gave up 1 base, with 7 bases separating them. This CDR3 contains 12 residues. The CDR3 nucleotides are TGTGCCAGCGGCTACGGCACAGATACGCAGTATTTT. Translating it yields CASGYGTDTQYF.

The chain combines TRBV13 with TRBJ1-1; D gene unclear. CDR3 length: 14 amino acids. Germline CDR1 reads PRHDT; CDR2 reads FYEKMQ (reference sequence). The V end lost 6 bases, the J end lost 4 bases, and 15 bases lay between the germline ends. CDR3 sequence reads: CASRLGRAGTEAFF. The CDR3 nucleotides are TGTGCCAGCAGGCTCGGGAGGGCTGGCACTGAAGCTTTCTTT.

The chain is built from TRBV5-4 and TRBJ1-3; TRBD1 matches at 9 bases. Germline V lookup: CDR1 SGHNT, CDR2 YYREEE (reference sequence). The CDR3 runs 16 residues. Trimming removed 0 bases from V and 4 bases from J; junction bases left unmatched: 5. The CDR3 nucleotides read TGTGCCAGCAGCTTGGTGACAGGGGGGACAGGAAACACCATATATTTT. Its protein product is CASSLVTGGTGNTIYF.

This clone was seen more than once but under ten times. V is TRBV21-1 and J is TRBJ1-1; the table's D call TRBD1 went unverified against the DNA. TRBV21-1 is a pseudogene. The CDR3 totals 16 residues. CDR3 sequence: CASSKVPGHLNTEAFF. CDR3 DNA sequence: TGTGCCAGCAGCAAAGTCCCGGGACACCTGAACACTGAAGCTTTCTTT.